One and the same sample provided the 9 T cell receptor beta chains below, sequenced in a study of T cell responses to AZD1222 COVID-19 vaccine. Produced via immunoSEQ multiplex PCR; TCRdb's table is partial and in-frame only. The repertoire includes 100,000 to 150,000 clones, 85% to 90% of them detected once, and about 20% sits in the top ten. The material sequenced was peripheral blood, taken on day 0 of AZD1222 vaccination. These TCRs come from an adult in good health.

The V call is TRBV5-1, the J call TRBJ2-5, with D possibly being TRBD1 or TRBD2 (5 bases each). Deletions cut 3 bases from V and 3 bases from J, with 9 bases between. The CDR3 consists of 13 residues. CDR1 and CDR2 (germline): SGHRS, YFSETQ. The CDR3 nucleotides read TGCGCCAGCAGCTGGGACGGAAAAGAGACCCAGTACTTC. Its translation is CASSWDGKETQYF.

This chain uses TRBV5-1 with TRBJ1-2; D call uncertain. Germline V gene sequence: CDR1 SGHRS, CDR2 YFSETQ. Trimming removed 0 bases at V and 7 bases at J, with 13 bases between. This CDR3 comprises 14 residues. The CDR3 nucleotides are TGCGCCAGCAGCTTGGGACCCGGATCCCGTGGCTACACCTTC. Translating gives CASSLGPGSRGYTF.

The rearrangement uses TRBV2 and TRBJ2-1; no definite D call. CDR3 length: 15 amino acids. Trimming removed 6 bases at V and 2 bases at J, with 14 bases between. In germline, CDR1 is SNHLY, CDR2 FYNNEI. CDR3 residues: CASSDLDEAYNEQFF. In DNA, the CDR3 is TGTGCCAGCAGCGATCTGGATGAAGCCTACAATGAGCAGTTCTTC.

This clone was seen a handful of times. V usage is TRBV6-4 and J usage is TRBJ2-3; possibly TRBD2 for D (5 bases). The germline V gene encodes CDR1 MRHNA and CDR2 SNTAGT. The CDR3 contains 13 residues. The V end was cut by 0 bases, the J end by 11 bases, with 12 bases between. The chain's CDR3 is CASSDSEAEGQYF. CDR3 DNA: TGTGCCAGCAGTGACTCAGAAGCAGAGGGGCAGTATTTT.

The rearrangement joins TRBV2 to TRBJ1-6; D is perhaps TRBD1 (5 bases). V lost 4 bases, J lost 10 bases, and 11 bases lay in between. Germline V gene lookup returns CDR1 SNHLY and CDR2 FYNNEI. The CDR3 is 13 amino acids. The CDR3 nucleotides read TGTGCCAGCAGTGGCCAGGGTGGGTCACCCCTCCACTTT. Protein: CASSGQGGSPLHF.

This clone occurred once. The gene calls are TRBV28 and TRBJ2-7, with D perhaps assigned TRBD1 or TRBD2 (5 bases each). V lost 1 base to trimming and J lost 4 bases, with 14 bases between them. From germline, CDR1 is MDHEN and CDR2 SYDVKM. This CDR3 comprises 15 residues. The CDR3 nucleotides read TGTGCCAGCAGTTTATCTGTGGGGGACCTGTACGAGCAGTACTTC. Its protein is CASSLSVGDLYEQYF.

This chain uses TRBV7-2 with TRBJ2-2; no definite D call. CDR1 SGHTA and CDR2 FQGNSA come from the germline V gene. V shed 2 bases and J shed 6 bases, with 4 bases lying between them. The CDR3 covers 12 residues. For the CDR3, the DNA is TGTGCCAGCAGCTTATGGGCCGGGGAGCTGTTTTTT. This sequence encodes CASSLWAGELFF.

The rearrangement joins TRBV7-9 to TRBJ1-4; TRBD1 aligns across 9 bases. The CDR3 contains 17 residues. V lost 4 bases to trimming and J lost 4 bases; unmatched junction nucleotides: 10. Germline-derived CDR1 and CDR2 are SEHNR and FQNEAQ (reference sequence). This CDR3 is CASSSLGQGRNNEKLFF. The CDR3 region has the DNA TGTGCCAGCAGCTCTCTCGGACAGGGGCGAAATAATGAAAAACTGTTTTTT. The entire variable domain, with the rest obtained from reference TRBV7-9 and TRBJ1-4, is as follows: DTGVSQNPRHKITKRGQNVTFRCDPISEHNRLYWYRQTLGQGPEFLTYFQNEAQLEKSRLLSDRFSAERPKGSFSTLEIQRTEQGDSAMYLCASSSLGQGRNNEKLFFGSGTQLSVL.

The chain links TRBV5-1 to TRBJ2-5; D possibly matches TRBD1 or TRBD2 (7 bases each). The length of the CDR3 is 14 residues. V was pared by 7 bases and J by 4 bases, with 17 bases between. Germline CDR1 SGHRS, CDR2 YFSETQ. In nucleotides, the CDR3 is TGCGCCAGCCACCAGGGGGGGGCAGGAGAGACCCAGTACTTC. Protein: CASHQGGAGETQYF.